This TCR beta chain was profiled in a study of blood T cell repertoires in COVID-19. Study-wide background: The United States, Italy and Spain were the sources of the acute and convalescent COVID-19 samples. The analysed material was cDNA or gDNA that came from T cells, B-cell-depleted T cells, or PBMCs.

Original data processing: The assay estimated nucleated cells by amplifying reference gene primers. Method: immunoSEQ multiplex PCR; TCRdb's copy keeps in-frame clones and lacks some. V and J calls and clone size are given by that table; D and trimming were obtained from the DNA. The sample yields about 87,000 clones, roughly four fifths seen once. The sequence was collected from a woman in her 70s with acute or convalescent COVID-19. Sequenced sample: peripheral blood.

CDR3 coding DNA: TGTGCCAGCAGTCCATCAGGAGATACGCAGTATTTT. Translating it yields CASSPSGDTQYF. The genes are TRBV6-5 and TRBJ2-3, with D uncertain. V was shortened by 5 bases and J by 5 bases, with 8 bases between the two germline ends. The CDR3 is made up of 12 amino acids. The germline gives CDR1 MNHEY, CDR2 SVGAGI.